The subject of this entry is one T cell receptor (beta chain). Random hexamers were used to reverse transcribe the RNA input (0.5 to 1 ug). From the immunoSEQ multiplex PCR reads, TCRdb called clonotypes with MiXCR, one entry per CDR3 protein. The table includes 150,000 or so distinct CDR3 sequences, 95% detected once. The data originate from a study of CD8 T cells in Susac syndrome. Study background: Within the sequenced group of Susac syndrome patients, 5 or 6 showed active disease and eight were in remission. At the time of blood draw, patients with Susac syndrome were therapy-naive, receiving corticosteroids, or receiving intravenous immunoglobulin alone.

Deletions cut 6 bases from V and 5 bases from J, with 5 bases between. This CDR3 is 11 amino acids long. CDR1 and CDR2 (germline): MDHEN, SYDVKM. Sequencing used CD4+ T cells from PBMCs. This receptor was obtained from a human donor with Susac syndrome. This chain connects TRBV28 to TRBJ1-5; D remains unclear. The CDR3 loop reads CASRNDQPQHF. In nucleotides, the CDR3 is TGTGCCAGCAGAAATGATCAGCCCCAGCATTTT.